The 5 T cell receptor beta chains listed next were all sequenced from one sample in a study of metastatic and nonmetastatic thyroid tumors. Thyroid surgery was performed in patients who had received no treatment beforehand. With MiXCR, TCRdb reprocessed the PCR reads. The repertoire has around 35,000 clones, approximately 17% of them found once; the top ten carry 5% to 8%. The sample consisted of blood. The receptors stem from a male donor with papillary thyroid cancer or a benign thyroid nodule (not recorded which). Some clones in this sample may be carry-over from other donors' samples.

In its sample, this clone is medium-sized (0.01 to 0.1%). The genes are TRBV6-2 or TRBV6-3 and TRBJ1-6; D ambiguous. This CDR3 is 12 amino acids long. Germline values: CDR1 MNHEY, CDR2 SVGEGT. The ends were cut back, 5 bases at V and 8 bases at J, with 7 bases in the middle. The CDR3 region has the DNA TGTGCCAGCAGTGATCCACATTCACCCCTCCACTTT. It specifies CASSDPHSPLHF.

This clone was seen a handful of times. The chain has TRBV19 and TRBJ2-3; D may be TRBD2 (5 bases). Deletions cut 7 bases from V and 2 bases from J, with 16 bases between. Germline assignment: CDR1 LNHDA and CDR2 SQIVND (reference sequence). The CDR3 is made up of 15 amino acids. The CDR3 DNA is TGTGCCAGTATCCCTGGACTTCGTAACACAGATACGCAGTATTTT. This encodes CASIPGLRNTDTQYF.

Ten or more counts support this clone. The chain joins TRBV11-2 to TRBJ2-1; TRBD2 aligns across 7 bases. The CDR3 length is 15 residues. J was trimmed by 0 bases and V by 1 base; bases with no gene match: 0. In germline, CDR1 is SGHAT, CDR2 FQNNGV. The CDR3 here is CASSLGDYSYNEQFF. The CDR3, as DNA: TGTGCCAGCAGCTTAGGGGACTACTCCTACAATGAGCAGTTCTTC.

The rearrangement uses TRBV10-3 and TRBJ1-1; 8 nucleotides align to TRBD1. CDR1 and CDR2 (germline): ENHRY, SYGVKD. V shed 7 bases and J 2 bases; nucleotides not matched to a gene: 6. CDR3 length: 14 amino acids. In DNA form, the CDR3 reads TGTGCCATCACCGGGACAGGCCCTAACACTGAAGCTTTCTTT. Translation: CAITGTGPNTEAFF.

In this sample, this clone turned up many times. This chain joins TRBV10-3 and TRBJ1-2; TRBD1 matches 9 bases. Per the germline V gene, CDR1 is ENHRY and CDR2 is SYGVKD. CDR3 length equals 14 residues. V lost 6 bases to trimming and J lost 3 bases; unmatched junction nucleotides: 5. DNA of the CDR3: TGTGCCATCAGCCGGGACAGGGCGGACTATGGCTACACCTTC. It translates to CAISRDRADYGYTF.